Sequencing of this TCR beta chain was carried out in a study of blood T cells in healthy people across ages. With a J-beta primer mix and a sample-barcoded 5' primer, a second PCR ran about 6 to 11 cycles. TCRdb re-called the 5' RACE reads through MiXCR, storing one row per CDR3 protein. The sample has about 900,000 distinct CDR3 sequences, about 44% seen once. Looked up from germline, CDR1 is LGHNA and CDR2 is YNFKEQ. V was pared by 1 base and J by 2 bases, with 12 bases between. The CDR3 runs 15 residues. The gene calls are TRBV4-2 and TRBJ2-7; D perhaps matches TRBD1 (6 bases). This receptor was obtained from a man aged 25-45 years in good health. Material: blood. The CDR3 DNA sequence: TGTGCCAGCAGCCAAGTACAGGGTGAGACCTACGAGCAGTACTTC. As protein: CASSQVQGETYEQYF.